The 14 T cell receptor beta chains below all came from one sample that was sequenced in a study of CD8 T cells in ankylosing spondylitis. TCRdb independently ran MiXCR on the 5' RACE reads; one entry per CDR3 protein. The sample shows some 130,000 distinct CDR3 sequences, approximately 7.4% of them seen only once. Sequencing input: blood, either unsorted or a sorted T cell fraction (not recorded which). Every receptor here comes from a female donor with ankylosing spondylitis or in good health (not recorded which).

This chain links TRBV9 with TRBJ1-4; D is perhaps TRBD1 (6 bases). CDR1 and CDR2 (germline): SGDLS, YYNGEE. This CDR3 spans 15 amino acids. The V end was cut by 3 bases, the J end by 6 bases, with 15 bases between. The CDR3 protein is CASSAQAGADEKLFF. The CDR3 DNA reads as TGTGCCAGCAGCGCCCAGGCAGGGGCTGATGAAAAACTGTTTTTT.

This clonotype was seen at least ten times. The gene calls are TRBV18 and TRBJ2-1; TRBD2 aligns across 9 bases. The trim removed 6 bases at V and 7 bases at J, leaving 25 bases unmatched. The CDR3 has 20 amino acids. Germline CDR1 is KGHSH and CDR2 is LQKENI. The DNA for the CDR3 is TGTGCCAGCTCCCACACCACGTATAACCTAGCGGGGACAACAGGGAATGAGCAGTTCTTC. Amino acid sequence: CASSHTTYNLAGTTGNEQFF.

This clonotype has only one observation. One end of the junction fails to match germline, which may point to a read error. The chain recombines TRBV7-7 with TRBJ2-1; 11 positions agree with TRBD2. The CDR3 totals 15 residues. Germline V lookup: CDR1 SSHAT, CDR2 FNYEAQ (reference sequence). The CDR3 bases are TGTGCTAGCAGCATAGCGGGGGGGCCCTACAATGAGCAGTTCTTC. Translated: CASSIAGGPYNEQFF.

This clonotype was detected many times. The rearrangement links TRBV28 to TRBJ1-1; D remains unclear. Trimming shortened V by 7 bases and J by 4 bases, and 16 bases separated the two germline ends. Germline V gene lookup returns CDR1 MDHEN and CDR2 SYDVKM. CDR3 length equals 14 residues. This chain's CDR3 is CASTMDSGGTEAFF. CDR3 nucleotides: TGTGCCAGCACTATGGACTCGGGAGGCACTGAAGCTTTCTTT. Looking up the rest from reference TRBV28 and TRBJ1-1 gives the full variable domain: DVKVTQSSRYLVKRTGEKVFLECVQDMDHENMFWYRQDPGLGLRLIYFSYDVKMKEKGDIPEGYSVSREKKERFSLILESASTNQTSMYLCASTMDSGGTEAFFGQGTRLTVV.

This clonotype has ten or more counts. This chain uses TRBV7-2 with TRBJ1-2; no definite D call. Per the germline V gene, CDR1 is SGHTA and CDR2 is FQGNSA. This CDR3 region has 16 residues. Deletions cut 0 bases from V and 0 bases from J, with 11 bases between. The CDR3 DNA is TGTGCCAGCAGCTTAGCGCCACAGCTATCTAACTATGGCTACACCTTC. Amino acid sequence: CASSLAPQLSNYGYTF.

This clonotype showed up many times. CDR3 coding DNA: TGCGCCAGCAGCCAAGATCGGGGAAGGGTGTTGTTTTTT. Translating gives CASSQDRGRVLFF. The rearrangement uses TRBV4-1 and TRBJ1-4; D not resolved. The germline CDR1 and CDR2 sequences are MGHRA and YSYEKL. This CDR3 is built from 13 residues. Trimming cost V 0 bases and J 15 bases, with 14 bases left between them.

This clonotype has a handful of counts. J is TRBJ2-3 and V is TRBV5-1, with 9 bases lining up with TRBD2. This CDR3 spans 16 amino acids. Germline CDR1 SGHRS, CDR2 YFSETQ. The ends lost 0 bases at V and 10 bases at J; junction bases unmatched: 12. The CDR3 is CASSLGGLAGGLAQYF. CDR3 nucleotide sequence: TGCGCCAGCAGCTTGGGGGGACTAGCCGGGGGTTTGGCGCAGTATTTT.

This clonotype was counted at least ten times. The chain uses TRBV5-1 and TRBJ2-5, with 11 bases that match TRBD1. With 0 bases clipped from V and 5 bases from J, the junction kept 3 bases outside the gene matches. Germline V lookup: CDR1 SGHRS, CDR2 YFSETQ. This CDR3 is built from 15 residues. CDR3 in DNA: TGCGCCAGCAGCTTGGTCGGGGACAGGGGGGAGACCCAGTACTTC. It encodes CASSLVGDRGETQYF.

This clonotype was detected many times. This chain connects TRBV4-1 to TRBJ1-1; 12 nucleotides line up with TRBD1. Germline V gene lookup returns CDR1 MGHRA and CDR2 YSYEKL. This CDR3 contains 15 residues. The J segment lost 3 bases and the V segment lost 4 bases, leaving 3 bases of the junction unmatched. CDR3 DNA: TGCGCCAGCAGCCGGGACAGGGGGCATGACACTGAAGCTTTCTTT. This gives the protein CASSRDRGHDTEAFF.

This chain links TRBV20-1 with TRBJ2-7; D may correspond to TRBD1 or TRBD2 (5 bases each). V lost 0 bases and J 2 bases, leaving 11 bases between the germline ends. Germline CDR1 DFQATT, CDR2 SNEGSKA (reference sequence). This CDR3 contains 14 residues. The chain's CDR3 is CSARDGTAAYEQYF. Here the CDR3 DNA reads TGCAGTGCTAGAGATGGGACGGCCGCCTACGAGCAGTACTTC.

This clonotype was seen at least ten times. As DNA, the CDR3 is TGCAGTGCTAGAGGCCGACAGGGGACCACTGAAGCTTTCTTT. It yields the protein CSARGRQGTTEAFF. The chain joins TRBV20-1 to TRBJ1-1; 8 bases align to TRBD1. Germline V gives CDR1 DFQATT, CDR2 SNEGSKA (reference sequence). The CDR3 runs 14 residues. V lost 1 base and J lost 4; bases outside the gene matches: 5.

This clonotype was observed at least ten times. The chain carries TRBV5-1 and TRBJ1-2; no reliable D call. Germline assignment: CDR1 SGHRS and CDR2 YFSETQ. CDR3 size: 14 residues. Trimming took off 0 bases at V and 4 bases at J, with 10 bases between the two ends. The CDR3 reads CASSLGKVVYGYTF. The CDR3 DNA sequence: TGCGCCAGCAGCTTGGGGAAGGTGGTCTATGGCTACACCTTC. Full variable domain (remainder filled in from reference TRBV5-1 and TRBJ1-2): KAGVTQTPRYLIKTRGQQVTLSCSPISGHRSVSWYQQTPGQGLQFLFEYFSETQRNKGNFPGRFSGRQFSNSRSEMNVSTLELGDSALYLCASSLGKVVYGYTFGSGTRLTVV.

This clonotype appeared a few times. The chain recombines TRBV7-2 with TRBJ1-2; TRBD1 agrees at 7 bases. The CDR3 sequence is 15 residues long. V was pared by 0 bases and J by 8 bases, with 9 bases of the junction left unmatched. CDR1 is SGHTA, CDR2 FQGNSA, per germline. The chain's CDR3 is CASSLAFGTDGGYTF. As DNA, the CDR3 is TGTGCCAGCAGCTTAGCCTTCGGGACAGACGGAGGCTACACCTTC.

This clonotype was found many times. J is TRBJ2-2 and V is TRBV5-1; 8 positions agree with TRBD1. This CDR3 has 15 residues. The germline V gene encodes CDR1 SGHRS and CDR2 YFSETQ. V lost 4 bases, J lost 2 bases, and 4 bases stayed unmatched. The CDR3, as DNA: TGCGCCAGCAGCCGGACAGGGATCAACACCGGGGAGCTGTTTTTT. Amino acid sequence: CASSRTGINTGELFF.